Listed below are T cell receptor beta chains from one sample, sequenced in a study of T cell changes during pregnancy in multiple sclerosis. The table came from immunoSEQ multiplex PCR; TCRdb's copy has only in-frame clones and leaves some out. This sample yields about 53,000 clones, of which more than 75% are seen a single time; under 3.5% belongs to the top ten. Source: CD8+ T cells from peripheral blood mononuclear cells, taken before pregnancy. These receptors all stem from a female donor with multiple sclerosis, enrolled in a pregnancy study. CDR3s include the opening cysteine and the closing phenylalanine or tryptophan. Fields, in order: CDR3 DNA, CDR3 protein, clone size, V gene, D gene, J gene, CDR3 length. The D gene is left open where the match is weak. Clone size appears in some rows only: once, few, many, or a class for an expanded clone.

TGTGCCAGCAGTTCCGGGACAGGAGGCGAAAAACTGTTTTTT	CASSSGTGGEKLFF	-	TRBV27	TRBD1	TRBJ1-4	14
TGTGCCAGCTCCGGAGGGAGCTCCTACAATGAGCAGTTCTTC	CASSGGSSYNEQFF	-	TRBV18	-	TRBJ2-1	14
TGTGCCAGCAGCCCCCGGGGGGGCCACGGGGAGCTGTTTTTT	CASSPRGGHGELFF	-	TRBV11-3	TRBD2	TRBJ2-2	14
TGTGCCAGCAGAGGTTCTACGCAGTATTTT	CASRGSTQYF	-	TRBV19	-	TRBJ2-3	10
TGTGCCTGGAGTGTTCTCCTCGGGGACACTGAAGCTTTCTTT	CAWSVLLGDTEAFF	-	TRBV30	-	TRBJ1-1	14
TGTGCCAGCAGTGACAGGGGGACCGGGGAGCTGTTTTTT	CASSDRGTGELFF	-	TRBV6-4	-	TRBJ2-2	13
TGTGCCAGTACCCCTCTCTTTGGACAGGGGCTGAACACTGAAGCTTTCTTT	CASTPLFGQGLNTEAFF	-	TRBV19	TRBD1	TRBJ1-1	17
TGTGCCAGCAGTTCAGGGATACCCCTCCACTTT	CASSSGIPLHF	-	TRBV5-6	-	TRBJ1-6	11
TGTGCCAGCTCTGATATTCCGAGGGGCTACACCTTC	CASSDIPRGYTF	few	TRBV18	-	TRBJ1-2	12
TGTGCCAGCAGTCCCGGGTCCTCGATCTATGGCTACACCTTC	CASSPGSSIYGYTF	-	TRBV27	-	TRBJ1-2	14
TGTGCCAGCAGCCTGCCGGGTAGCCCCTACGAGCAGTACTTC	CASSLPGSPYEQYF	-	TRBV11-2	-	TRBJ2-7	14
TGTGCCAGCAGTACGGTAGCCTCGGCCTACAATGAGCAGTTCTTC	CASSTVASAYNEQFF	-	TRBV6-5	-	TRBJ2-1	15
TGTGCCAGCAGTTCCCAACAGGTGAACACTGAAGCTTTCTTT	CASSSQQVNTEAFF	once	TRBV27	-	TRBJ1-1	14
TGTGCCAGTAGTATGGGACAGGGGGGTTCCAATGAGCAGTTCTTC	CASSMGQGGSNEQFF	-	TRBV19	TRBD1	TRBJ2-1	15
TGCAGCGCCGGACAGTTGAGCACTGAAGCTTTCTTT	CSAGQLSTEAFF	-	TRBV29-1	-	TRBJ1-1	12
TGTGCCAGCAGCCCTGCGACTAGCGGGGGGGCAGATACGCAGTATTTT	CASSPATSGGADTQYF	-	TRBV11-3	TRBD2	TRBJ2-3	16
TGCGCCAGCGGGATGGGAGAAGGGAGCGCCTACGAGCAGTACTTC	CASGMGEGSAYEQYF	-	TRBV4-1	-	TRBJ2-7	15
TGTGCCAGCAGTTCCGGGACTAGAAGGTTCTTC	CASSSGTRRFF	once	TRBV27	TRBD2	TRBJ2-1	11
TGTGCCAGCTGGGCGGGGGGGCCTGGGAATGAGCAGTTCTTC	CASWAGGPGNEQFF	-	TRBV2	TRBD2	TRBJ2-1	14
TGTGCCAGCAGCTTAGGGGGGCCAGGGGACAATGAGCAGTTCTTC	CASSLGGPGDNEQFF	many	TRBV11-2	-	TRBJ2-1	15
TGTGCCAGCAGCTTAGGTTTTGATGCAGGGGGCAACTATGGCTACACCTTC	CASSLGFDAGGNYGYTF	-	TRBV7-2	TRBD1	TRBJ1-2	17
TGTGCCAGCAGCTTATACCGACAGGGACTTGTCTACGAGCAGTACTTC	CASSLYRQGLVYEQYF	-	TRBV7-2	-	TRBJ2-7	16
TGTGCCAGCAGTTCAACAGGGGGCTACACCGGGGAGCTGTTTTTT	CASSSTGGYTGELFF	-	TRBV6-4	TRBD1	TRBJ2-2	15
TGTGCCAGCAGCCAAGGCAGACTCCAGGGTGTTGGCTACACCTTC	CASSQGRLQGVGYTF	few	TRBV4-2	-	TRBJ1-2	15
TGTGCCAGCAGCCCGGGGACAGGGGGCCCCTATGGCTACACCTTC	CASSPGTGGPYGYTF	-	TRBV7-3	TRBD1	TRBJ1-2	15
TGTGCCAGCAGCTTAGCCCGACTACAGGGCACTTCGAACACTGAAGCTTTCTTT	CASSLARLQGTSNTEAFF	-	TRBV11-2	-	TRBJ1-1	18